Listed below are T cell receptor beta chains from one sample, sequenced in a study of CD4 T cells in relation to SARS-CoV-2 and coronaviruses. The assay was immunoSEQ multiplex PCR, and TCRdb's table has in-frame clones only and misses some. The sample yields about 31,000 clones, about three quarters seen once. For these receptors, no antigen is known. Sample: memory CD4+ T cells from PBMCs, cultured in vitro. The receptors originated from an adult with COVID-19. Each CDR3 is given with its conserved first and last residue. D genes are given only for firm matches. Clone sizes are given selectively: once, few, many, or a class where the clone is expanded.

D gene	clone size	V gene	J gene	CDR3 DNA	CDR3 protein
NA	NA	TRBV20-1	TRBJ2-7	TGCAGTGCTAGAGTTGGATACGAGCAGTACTTC	CSARVGYEQYF
TRBD2	NA	TRBV5-1	TRBJ2-1	TGCGCCAGCCGCCGCAGGGGGCCTGCCCTAGCGGGAGGGCCAGGAGGGAACAATGAGCAGTTCTTC	CASRRRGPALAGGPGGNNEQFF
NA	NA	TRBV28	TRBJ2-1	TGTGCCAGCAGTCCGGAAAACAATGAGCAGTTCTTC	CASSPENNEQFF
NA	few	TRBV24-1	TRBJ2-3	TGTGCCACCAGTGATTTGCAAGGGCGGAGCACAGATACGCAGTATTTT	CATSDLQGRSTDTQYF
NA	NA	TRBV5-1	TRBJ2-1	TGCGCCAGCAGCCTAACCCCGGGACTCGCCAACAATGAGCAGTTCTTC	CASSLTPGLANNEQFF
TRBD2	NA	TRBV7-2	TRBJ2-7	TGTGCCAGCAGCCCAACGGGGGGGGAATACGAGCAGTACTTC	CASSPTGGEYEQYF
TRBD1	NA	TRBV25-1	TRBJ2-7	TGTGCCAGCAGGCCCGGGACAGAATCCTACGAGCAGTACTTC	CASRPGTESYEQYF
NA	NA	TRBV7-2	TRBJ1-1	TGTGCCAGCAGCTTAGTAGTCGGGGGGATTTCAGCTTTCTTT	CASSLVVGGISAFF
TRBD2	once	TRBV6-2/TRBV6-3	TRBJ2-3	TGTGCCAGCAGCCCATGGGGCGGGAGGACGCAGTATTTT	CASSPWGGRTQYF
NA	NA	TRBV5-1	TRBJ1-1	TGCGCCAGCAGCTTGAATAGCGGCAGGGGCACTGAAGCTTTCTTT	CASSLNSGRGTEAFF
TRBD2	NA	TRBV6-4	TRBJ2-3	TGTGCCAGCAGTGACGCGGGAGGCACAGATACGCAGTATTTT	CASSDAGGTDTQYF
TRBD2	NA	TRBV7-6	TRBJ2-7	TGTGCCAGCAGCTCAGGACTAGGTTACGAGCAGTACTTC	CASSSGLGYEQYF
NA	NA	TRBV2	TRBJ1-5	TGTGCCAGCCGGGACACATATAGCAATCAGCCCCAGCATTTT	CASRDTYSNQPQHF
TRBD1	NA	TRBV10-3	TRBJ1-3	TGTGCCATCAGTTCTACAGGGGATGTAGGAAACACCATATATTTT	CAISSTGDVGNTIYF
NA	NA	TRBV2	TRBJ2-3	TGTGCCAGCAGTGCGGCTAGAGCCCCCAAGGATACGCAGTATTTT	CASSAARAPKDTQYF
NA	NA	TRBV9	TRBJ2-5	TGTGCCAGCAGCAAAGATACTAGGACCGTAGAGACCCAGTACTTC	CASSKDTRTVETQYF
NA	NA	TRBV5-1	TRBJ2-7	TGCGCCAGCAGCCTGAAACAGGGAGAGCAGTACTTC	CASSLKQGEQYF
NA	NA	TRBV28	TRBJ2-5	TGTGCCAGCAGCCGACCTCCGGAGACCCAGTACTTC	CASSRPPETQYF
TRBD2	NA	TRBV5-6	TRBJ2-1	TGTGCCAGCAGCTCCCGGACTAGCGGGAGGTACGCCTACAATGAGCAGTTCTTC	CASSSRTSGRYAYNEQFF
TRBD2	NA	TRBV9	TRBJ2-3	TGTGCCAGCAGCGTGGGACTAGCGGGAGCTAGCACAGATACGCAGTATTTT	CASSVGLAGASTDTQYF
NA	NA	TRBV2	TRBJ2-5	TGTGCCAGCAGCGAAAGACTGAGCCAAGAGACCCAGTACTTC	CASSERLSQETQYF
TRBD1	NA	TRBV7-9	TRBJ2-4	TGTGCCAGCAGCGACGGGACAGGGTCGAAAAACATTCAGTACTTC	CASSDGTGSKNIQYF
TRBD2	NA	TRBV19	TRBJ2-3	TGTGCCAGTAGTCCCGGGGGGGGCCGAACAGATACGCAGTATTTT	CASSPGGGRTDTQYF
NA	NA	TRBV6-5	TRBJ1-6	TGTGCCAGCAGTAGGGACGGCCCTAATTCACCCCTCCACTTT	CASSRDGPNSPLHF
TRBD1	NA	TRBV5-1	TRBJ2-6	TGCGCCAGCAGCTTATCAGGGGGAGAAGACGTCCTGACTTTC	CASSLSGGEDVLTF
NA	NA	TRBV10-3	TRBJ1-3	TGTGCCATCAGAACTACGCAGGTTAACTCTGGAAACACCATATATTTT	CAIRTTQVNSGNTIYF
NA	once	TRBV7-9	TRBJ1-5	TGTGCCAGCAGCGTAGGGTACAATCAGCCCCAGCATTTT	CASSVGYNQPQHF
TRBD1	NA	TRBV19	TRBJ2-5	TGTGCCAGTAGTACACGGGACAGGGGGTTTCAAGAGACCCAGTACTTC	CASSTRDRGFQETQYF
NA	few	TRBV7-9	TRBJ2-1	TGTGCCAGCAGCCGATACCCGACAGGGAGGAATGAGCAGTTCTTC	CASSRYPTGRNEQFF
NA	NA	TRBV6-2/TRBV6-3	TRBJ2-1	TGTGCCAGCAGTTACGGTAGCGTAAGGTACAATGAGCAGTTCTTC	CASSYGSVRYNEQFF
TRBD1	NA	TRBV10-3	TRBJ1-5	TGTGCCACGAGAGTCCCGGGACAGGGTGTGCAGCCCCAGCATTTT	CATRVPGQGVQPQHF
TRBD1	NA	TRBV27	TRBJ2-5	TGTGCCAGCAGTTTATCCCGACAGGGTTCTTCGGAGACCCAGTACTTC	CASSLSRQGSSETQYF
TRBD1	NA	TRBV28	TRBJ1-5	TGTGCCAGCAGAATCGGACAGGGCGATCAGCCCCAGCATTTT	CASRIGQGDQPQHF
TRBD1	NA	TRBV28	TRBJ1-1	TGTGCCAGCAGTTCCTCAACAGGGGCGCCGAACACTGAAGCTTTCTTT	CASSSSTGAPNTEAFF
NA	once	TRBV6-5	TRBJ2-7	TGTGCCAGCAGTAGACGCCAGATTCCCTACGAGCAGTACTTC	CASSRRQIPYEQYF
NA	NA	TRBV28	TRBJ2-5	TGTGCCAGCAGTTTGACACAGGGAGGAGAGACCCAGTACTTC	CASSLTQGGETQYF
NA	NA	TRBV10-3	TRBJ1-5	TGTGCCATCAGTGTAAGGGGTAGTAACAATCAGCCCCAGCATTTT	CAISVRGSNNQPQHF
NA	NA	TRBV10-3	TRBJ1-4	TGTGCCATCAGTGTCAGGGTACATGAAAAACTGTTTTTT	CAISVRVHEKLFF
TRBD2	NA	TRBV5-1	TRBJ2-1	TGCGCCAGCAGCTTGGCCGGGACTACTACTTACAATGAGCAGTTCTTC	CASSLAGTTTYNEQFF
TRBD1	NA	TRBV4-1	TRBJ1-2	TGCGCCAGCAGCCCCCCCGGACAGGATAGATGGCATGGCTACACCTTC	CASSPPGQDRWHGYTF